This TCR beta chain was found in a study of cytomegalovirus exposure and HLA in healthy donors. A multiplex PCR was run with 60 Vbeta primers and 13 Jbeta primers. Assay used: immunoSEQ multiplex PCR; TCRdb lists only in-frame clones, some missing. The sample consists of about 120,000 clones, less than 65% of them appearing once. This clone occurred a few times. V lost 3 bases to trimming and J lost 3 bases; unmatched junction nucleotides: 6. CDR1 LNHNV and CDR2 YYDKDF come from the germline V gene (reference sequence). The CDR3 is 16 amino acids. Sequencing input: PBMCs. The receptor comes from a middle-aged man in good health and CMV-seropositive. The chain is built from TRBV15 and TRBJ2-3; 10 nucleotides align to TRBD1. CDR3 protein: CATSRGQGSRTDTQYF. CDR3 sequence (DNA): TGTGCCACCAGCAGGGGACAGGGGAGTAGGACAGATACGCAGTATTTT.